Shown below are 30 T cell receptor beta chains from a single sample sequenced in a study of cytomegalovirus exposure and HLA in healthy donors. Primers for the PCR totalled 60 Vbeta and 13 Jbeta. Only in-frame clones appear in the TCRdb table, and some are missing; sequencing was by immunoSEQ multiplex PCR. The repertoire consists of more than 80,000 clones, with 76% occurring once and the leading ten covering 15% to 20%. The material sequenced was PBMCs. These receptors all stem from a woman aged 55-69 years in good health and CMV-seropositive.

The V gene is TRBV2, the J gene TRBJ1-1; 8 bases agree with TRBD1. The CDR3 covers 15 residues. The germline V gene has CDR1 SNHLY and CDR2 FYNNEI. Trimming cost V 1 base and J 4 bases; bases outside gene matches: 5. The CDR3 DNA sequence: TGTGCCAGCAGTGAAGATAGGACAGGGAGCACTGAAGCTTTCTTT. It specifies CASSEDRTGSTEAFF.

This clone has just a few counts. The CDR3 loop reads CASSRPSGRAGNEQFF. The CDR3 bases are TGTGCCAGCAGCCGACCGAGCGGGAGGGCCGGAAATGAGCAGTTCTTC. The V call is TRBV5-6, the J call TRBJ2-1, with 10 bases that match TRBD2. The CDR3 is 16 amino acids. CDR1 SGHDT and CDR2 YYEEEE come from the germline V gene. The V and J ends lost 4 bases and 7 bases, in that order; junction bases with no gene match: 11.

The CDR3 spells CASSPSGTGNEQYF. The CDR3, as DNA: TGTGCCAGCTCACCATCCGGGACAGGCAACGAGCAGTACTTC. This sequence joins TRBV18 and TRBJ2-7; TRBD1 aligns across 8 bases. Per the germline V gene, CDR1 is KGHSH and CDR2 is LQKENI. Losses at the gene ends were 2 bases for V and 5 bases for J; bases not matched to a gene: 5. CDR3 length: 14 amino acids.

The chain carries TRBV10-3 and TRBJ1-2; tentative D call: TRBD1 (5 bases). Germline values: CDR1 ENHRY, CDR2 SYGVKD. Trimming cost V 3 bases and J 5 bases, with 22 bases left between them. The CDR3 is made up of 17 amino acids. CDR3 sequence: CAISERRTTNSLYGYTF. CDR3 bases: TGTGCCATCAGTGAACGACGGACAACTAACTCTTTATATGGCTACACCTTC.

V is TRBV29-1 and J is TRBJ1-1; D gene uncertain. V lost 7 bases to trimming and J lost 1 base, with 16 bases between them. Looked up from germline, CDR1 is SQVTM and CDR2 is ANQGSEA. This CDR3 spans 14 amino acids. The DNA for the CDR3 is TGCAGCGCCTATAATGAACGCCGGAACACTGAAGCTTTCTTT. Translation: CSAYNERRNTEAFF.

The chain couples TRBV29-1 to TRBJ2-1; no clear D gene. This CDR3 is 10 amino acids long. The germline gives CDR1 SQVTM, CDR2 ANQGSEA. V lost 8 bases, J lost 7 bases, and 9 bases lay in between. CDR3: CSYLYNEQFF. For the CDR3, the DNA is TGCAGCTATCTTTATAATGAGCAGTTCTTC.

CDR3 sequence: CASSAHYEQYF. The CDR3 region has the DNA TGTGCCAGCAGCGCGCACTACGAGCAGTACTTC. The chain recombines TRBV7-2 with TRBJ2-7; no clear D. Trimming cost V 5 bases and J 3 bases, with 5 bases left between them. The CDR3 consists of 11 residues. Germline CDR1 reads SGHTA; CDR2 reads FQGNSA.

This chain joins TRBV10-3 and TRBJ1-2; 8 bases line up with TRBD1. V lost 6 bases and J lost 4; bases outside the gene matches: 1. CDR1 is ENHRY, CDR2 SYGVKD, per germline. The CDR3 covers 12 residues. The CDR3 coding sequence is TGTGCCATCAGAGACAGGGGCTATGGCTACACCTTC. Residues: CAIRDRGYGYTF.

This rearrangement joins TRBV4-2 to TRBJ1-3; 7 bases match TRBD1. Germline CDR1 and CDR2: LGHNA and YNFKEQ. The ends lost 5 bases at V and 0 bases at J; junction bases unmatched: 7. The length of the CDR3 is 16 residues. The CDR3 spells CASSVRQGASGNTIYF. The CDR3 region has the DNA TGTGCCAGCAGCGTCCGACAGGGTGCCTCTGGAAACACCATATATTTT.

Written as DNA, the CDR3 is TGTGCCATCAGTTCTCAGCGGGAGTCGTACAATGAGCAGTTCTTC. Encoded protein: CAISSQRESYNEQFF. The chain has TRBV10-3 and TRBJ2-1; 8 bases line up with TRBD2. The CDR3 extends over 15 amino acids. Germline V gene lookup returns CDR1 ENHRY and CDR2 SYGVKD. Trimming took 5 bases from V and 4 from J; bases not matched to a gene: 7.

The chain uses TRBV15 and TRBJ2-7, with 10 bases identical to TRBD1. CDR1 and CDR2 (germline): LNHNV, YYDKDF (reference sequence). V shed 7 bases and J 3 bases; nucleotides not matched to a gene: 3. The CDR3 runs to 13 residues. Here the CDR3 reads CATNGDRGYEQYF. CDR3 bases: TGTGCCACCAATGGGGACAGGGGCTACGAGCAGTACTTC. The full variable domain, rest sourced from reference TRBV15 and TRBJ2-7, is DAMVIQNPRYQVTQFGKPVTLSCSQTLNHNVMYWYQQKSSQAPKLLFHYYDKDFNNEADTPDNFQSRRPNTSFCFLDIRSPGLGDTAMYLCATNGDRGYEQYFGPGTRLTVT.

The rearrangement links TRBV10-1 to TRBJ2-6; 8 bases line up with TRBD1. Germline V gives CDR1 WNHNN, CDR2 SYGVQD (reference sequence). CDR3 length: 17 amino acids. The junction had 11 bases not matched to a gene; V was cut back by 7 bases and J by 3 bases. CDR3 amino acids: CASNVWTGKCGANVLTF. DNA for the CDR3: TGCGCCAGCAATGTGTGGACAGGGAAATGTGGGGCCAACGTCCTGACTTTC.

The chain couples TRBV14 to TRBJ2-5; the match to TRBD2 covers 8 bases. V lost 6 bases to trimming and J lost 7 bases; unmatched junction nucleotides: 16. This CDR3 spans 16 amino acids. Germline CDR1 reads SGHDN; CDR2 reads FVKESK. CDR3 in amino acids: CASRPTGTSNAGTQYF. CDR3 nucleotides: TGTGCCAGCAGGCCCACCGGGACTAGTAACGCAGGGACCCAGTACTTC.

This clone was seen a handful of times. This rearrangement joins TRBV30 to TRBJ1-1, with D unresolved. Germline V CDR1 and CDR2: GTSNPN, SVGIG (reference sequence). The V gene lost 3 bases and the J gene lost 0 bases, with 14 bases spanning the gap. The CDR3 covers 15 residues. CDR3 DNA: TGTGCCTGGAGCCCCCCCGGGAGGGTGAACACTGAAGCTTTCTTT. Protein: CAWSPPGRVNTEAFF.

This chain uses TRBV2 with TRBJ2-2; tentative D call: TRBD2 (5 bases). CDR1 is SNHLY, CDR2 FYNNEI, per germline. The CDR3 extends over 16 amino acids. The V and J ends lost 4 bases and 6 bases respectively, with 18 bases between them. CDR3 sequence (DNA): TGTGCCAGCAGTGGAACGGTAGCGCCTCTGGCCGGGGAGCTGTTTTTT. Its protein product is CASSGTVAPLAGELFF.

The genes are TRBV11-2 and TRBJ2-1; 10 nucleotides line up with TRBD2. Germline CDR1 and CDR2: SGHAT and FQNNGV. The CDR3 is 12 amino acids. Unmatched junction bases numbered 7, after V lost 6 bases and J lost 14 bases. The CDR3 loop reads CASRLTAGGEFF. The CDR3 DNA follows: TGTGCCAGCAGACTAACAGCGGGAGGGGAGTTCTTC.

This chain links TRBV30 with TRBJ2-3; 8 positions agree with TRBD2. The CDR3 runs to 13 residues. CDR1 GTSNPN and CDR2 SVGIG come from the germline V gene (reference sequence). J lost 8 bases, V lost 4 bases, and 8 bases had no gene match. The CDR3 protein is CAWNQKSGSTQYF. The CDR3 DNA reads TGTGCCTGGAACCAGAAGAGCGGGAGTACGCAGTATTTT. The entire variable domain, with the rest obtained from reference TRBV30 and TRBJ2-3, is as follows: SQTIHQWPATLVQPVGSPLSLECTVEGTSNPNLYWYRQAAGRGLQLLFYSVGIGQISSEVPQNLSASRPQDRQFILSSKKLLLSDSGFYLCAWNQKSGSTQYFGPGTRLTVL.

The rearrangement links TRBV19 to TRBJ2-1, with D hard to call. Germline-derived CDR1 and CDR2 are LNHDA and SQIVND (reference sequence). Trimming took 8 bases from V and 5 from J, leaving 7 bases between them. This CDR3 contains 11 residues. The CDR3 sequence is CASSINNEQFF. The CDR3 region has the DNA TGTGCCAGTTCTATTAACAATGAGCAGTTCTTC.

At least ten counts were recorded for this clone. The chain joins TRBV6-6 to TRBJ2-7; D remains unclear. In germline, CDR1 is MNHNY, CDR2 SVGAGI (reference sequence). CDR3 length: 12 amino acids. Between the trimmed V and J ends, which lost 5 bases and 2 bases, there was a span of 7 bases. This CDR3 is CASSLVPYEQYF. The CDR3 nucleotides read TGTGCCAGCAGTCTAGTGCCCTACGAGCAGTACTTC.

The chain has TRBV27 and TRBJ2-2, with 7 bases aligning to TRBD1. Germline CDR1 reads MNHEY; CDR2 reads SMNVEV (reference sequence). The CDR3 extends over 16 amino acids. Trimming took 2 bases from V and 4 from J; bases not matched to a gene: 7. CDR3 amino acids: CASSLVQGPGTGELFF. The CDR3 DNA reads as TGTGCCAGCAGTTTAGTACAGGGGCCGGGCACCGGGGAGCTGTTTTTT.

The chain links TRBV5-6 to TRBJ2-7; maybe TRBD1 (5 bases). Trimming pared 1 base from V and 4 bases from J, leaving 6 bases between. CDR1 is SGHDT and CDR2 is YYEEEE in the germline V gene. The CDR3 length is 12 residues. Here the CDR3 reads CASSLSGYEQYF. In DNA, the CDR3 is TGTGCCAGCAGCTTGTCAGGGTACGAGCAGTACTTC.

The J gene is TRBJ2-3, the V gene TRBV5-8, with 8 bases that match TRBD2. V trimming: 2 bases; J trimming: 1 base; junction bases outside the gene matches: 3. The CDR3 is 15 amino acids. CDR1 is SGHTS and CDR2 is YDEGEE in the germline V gene. The CDR3 region is CASSLAGVRTDTQYF. CDR3 nucleotide sequence: TGTGCCAGCAGCTTAGCGGGAGTGCGCACAGATACGCAGTATTTT.

A note on this clone: Other DNA sequences in the sample encode the same CDR3. The chain has TRBV9 and TRBJ1-5; 11 nucleotides match TRBD1. After removal of 0 bases from V and 6 bases from J, the junction contained 2 bases not matched to a gene. Looked up from germline, CDR1 is SGDLS and CDR2 is YYNGEE. The CDR3 is 15 residues long. In nucleotides, the CDR3 is TGTGCCAGCAGCGTAGGGGACAGGGGGGCTCAGCCCCAGCATTTT. It encodes CASSVGDRGAQPQHF. The full variable domain, its missing parts supplied by reference TRBV9 and TRBJ1-5, is DSGVTQTPKHLITATGQRVTLRCSPRSGDLSVYWYQQSLDQGLQFLIQYYNGEERAKGNILERFSAQQFPDLHSELNLSSLELGDSALYFCASSVGDRGAQPQHFGDGTRLSIL.

This clone was counted only a few times. The chain carries TRBV7-3 and TRBJ2-5, with no clear D. The CDR3 loop spans 13 amino acids. Deletions cut 2 bases from V and 4 bases from J, with 8 bases between. CDR1 and CDR2 from the germline V gene are SGHTA and FQGTGA. The CDR3 DNA sequence: TGTGCCAGCAGCTTAGGAGTTCGAGAGACCCAGTACTTC. Translated, it gives CASSLGVRETQYF.

V gene TRBV18 combines with J gene TRBJ1-5; 7 nucleotides agree with TRBD1. The CDR3 consists of 15 residues. Unmatched junction bases numbered 8, after V lost 6 bases and J lost 3 bases. Germline lookup yields CDR1 KGHSH and CDR2 LQKENI. Here the CDR3 reads CASSPTGVLNQPQHF. CDR3 DNA: TGTGCCAGCTCCCCAACAGGGGTTCTCAATCAGCCCCAGCATTTT. The whole variable domain, remainder taken from reference TRBV18 and TRBJ1-5, is NAGVMQNPRHLVRRRGQEARLRCSPMKGHSHVYWYRQLPEEGLKFMVYLQKENIIDESGMPKERFSAEFPKEGPSILRIQQVVRGDSAAYFCASSPTGVLNQPQHFGDGTRLSIL.

V and J are TRBV6-1 and TRBJ2-7; 9 bases fit TRBD2. The CDR3 is 15 amino acids. Germline loops: CDR1 MNHNS, CDR2 SASEGT. The ends lost 0 bases at V and 0 bases at J; junction bases unmatched: 0. CDR3 protein: CASSEASGSSYEQYF. DNA of the CDR3: TGTGCCAGCAGTGAAGCTAGCGGGAGCTCCTACGAGCAGTACTTC.

V and J are TRBV6-5 and TRBJ2-1, with TRBD1 as a possible D gene (5 bases). From germline, CDR1 is MNHEY and CDR2 SVGAGI. Trimming stripped 3 bases from V and 4 bases from J, with 10 bases between. The CDR3 covers 14 residues. The CDR3 bases are TGTGCCAGCAGTTATAGGGGCATTTACAATGAGCAGTTCTTC. Encoded protein: CASSYRGIYNEQFF.

As concerns this clone: At one end, the junction sequence differs from germline, possibly due to a read error. This sequence joins TRBV5-1 and TRBJ2-5; 12 bases fit TRBD2. Germline CDR1 reads SGHRS; CDR2 reads YFSETQ. The CDR3 has 14 residues. The CDR3 spells CASSATSGRRTQYF. The CDR3 DNA follows: TGCGCCAGCAGCGCAACTAGCGGGAGGAGGACCCAATACTTC.

The count of this clone is one. This chain joins TRBV28 and TRBJ2-1, with D perhaps TRBD1 (5 bases). Germline lookup yields CDR1 MDHEN and CDR2 SYDVKM. The CDR3 sequence is 15 residues long. V was trimmed by 5 bases and J by 6 bases, leaving 17 bases between them. The CDR3 loop is CASSPTGSRANEQFF. The DNA for the CDR3 is TGTGCCAGCAGTCCCACAGGTTCCCGGGCCAATGAGCAGTTCTTC.

The table lists this clone with a few counts. The rearrangement links TRBV15 to TRBJ2-1, with 9 nucleotides matching TRBD2. Trimming removed 0 bases from V and 4 bases from J; junction bases left unmatched: 1. The CDR3 contains 15 residues. Looked up from germline, CDR1 is LNHNV and CDR2 is YYDKDF (reference sequence). The CDR3 protein is CATSRDSGSYNEQFF. In nucleotides, the CDR3 is TGTGCCACCAGCAGAGATAGCGGGAGTTACAATGAGCAGTTCTTC.